A single sample is the source of the 9 T cell receptor beta chains below, sequenced in a study of OX40 agonist ivuxolimab in advanced cancers. The protocol was immunoSEQ multiplex PCR, while the TCRdb copy is restricted to in-frame clones and leaves out a portion. The sample records fewer than 60,000 clones, more than 85% being singletons. The specimen was CD4+ or CD8+ T cells sorted from blood, collected in a trial of the OX40 agonist ivuxolimab. The receptor set was obtained from an adult with an advanced solid tumor such as melanoma, head and neck, liver or kidney cancer.

The chain combines TRBV28 with TRBJ1-2; D possibly corresponds to TRBD1 (6 bases). Between the trimmed V and J ends, which lost 5 bases and 6 bases, there was a span of 13 bases. The CDR3 is 13 amino acids. Germline V lookup: CDR1 MDHEN, CDR2 SYDVKM. CDR3 residues: CASSAPRGHGYTF. The CDR3 region has the DNA TGTGCCAGCAGTGCCCCCAGGGGCCATGGCTACACCTTC.

The V call is TRBV7-9, the J call TRBJ1-2, with D hard to call. The CDR3 runs 19 residues. From germline, CDR1 is SEHNR and CDR2 FQNEAQ (reference sequence). Trimming took off 5 bases at V and 0 bases at J, with 25 bases between the two ends. The CDR3 region is CASSPGLFELRGANYGYTF. The CDR3 DNA sequence: TGTGCCAGCAGCCCTGGACTCTTCGAATTACGGGGAGCTAACTATGGCTACACCTTC.

The rearrangement joins TRBV28 to TRBJ2-7; 8 nucleotides agree with TRBD2. This CDR3 has 14 residues. The J segment lost 1 base and the V segment lost 10 bases, leaving 9 bases of the junction unmatched. Germline CDR1 is MDHEN and CDR2 is SYDVKM. Written as DNA, the CDR3 is TGTGCCACCCGGAAAGCGGGAGATTCCTACGAGCAGTACTTC. Its translation: CATRKAGDSYEQYF.

The V and J genes are TRBV11-2 and TRBJ2-7, with D unresolved. Germline V lookup: CDR1 SGHAT, CDR2 FQNNGV. The CDR3 has 15 amino acids. The ends were cut back, 1 base at V and 2 bases at J, with 12 bases in the middle. The CDR3 coding sequence is TGTGCCAGCAGCTTAGCCGTAGACTCGGCCTACGAGCAGTACTTC. Its protein product is CASSLAVDSAYEQYF.

The chain employs TRBV7-2 and TRBJ1-6; no definite D call. Germline-derived CDR1 and CDR2 are SGHTA and FQGNSA. With 2 bases removed from V and 7 bases from J, the gap between germline ends came to 12 bases. CDR3 length equals 15 residues. This CDR3 is CASSLFRGLNSPLHF. The CDR3 DNA sequence: TGTGCCAGCAGCTTATTCCGGGGTCTAAATTCACCCCTCCACTTT.

This clone was seen a few times. The chain links TRBV19 to TRBJ2-5, with no clear D. The germline V gene encodes CDR1 LNHDA and CDR2 SQIVND (reference sequence). This CDR3 is 14 amino acids long. Trimming pared 6 bases from V and 4 bases from J, leaving 15 bases between. The CDR3 reads CASSSAHLSETQYF. The CDR3 bases are TGTGCCAGTAGCTCAGCTCACCTCTCAGAGACCCAGTACTTC. The full variable domain, with the rest looked up from reference TRBV19 and TRBJ2-5, is DGGITQSPKYLFRKEGQNVTLSCEQNLNHDAMYWYRQDPGQGLRLIYYSQIVNDFQKGDIAEGYSVSREKKESFPLTVTSAQKNPTAFYLCASSSAHLSETQYFGPGTRLLVL.

V and J are TRBV2 and TRBJ2-5; 7 positions match TRBD2. This CDR3 is 13 amino acids long. V trimming: 11 bases; J trimming: 4 bases; junction bases outside the gene matches: 10. Germline V CDR1 and CDR2: SNHLY, FYNNEI. CDR3 loop: CAGTGGLTETQYF. The DNA of the CDR3 is TGTGCCGGCACGGGGGGACTTACAGAGACCCAGTACTTC.

The V call is TRBV11-1, the J call TRBJ2-5; 7 nucleotides align to TRBD1. The germline CDR1 and CDR2 sequences are SGHAT and FQDESV (reference sequence). This CDR3 contains 14 residues. J was trimmed by 5 bases and V by 1 base; bases with no gene match: 4. CDR3: CASSLDRGWETQYF. CDR3 DNA sequence: TGTGCCAGCAGCTTAGACAGGGGTTGGGAGACCCAGTACTTC.

This clone was detected a few times. Additional DNA sequences in this sample encode the identical CDR3. V is TRBV9 and J is TRBJ2-1, with 8 bases lining up with TRBD2. The CDR3 spans 15 residues. V dropped 4 bases and J dropped 0; count of bases not matched to a gene: 3. Per germline, CDR1 SGDLS and CDR2 YYNGEE. The CDR3 is CASSSSGSSYNEQFF. CDR3 coding DNA: TGTGCCAGCAGCAGCAGCGGGAGCTCCTACAATGAGCAGTTCTTC. The variable domain in full, with the rest retrieved from reference TRBV9 and TRBJ2-1, is DSGVTQTPKHLITATGQRVTLRCSPRSGDLSVYWYQQSLDQGLQFLIQYYNGEERAKGNILERFSAQQFPDLHSELNLSSLELGDSALYFCASSSSGSSYNEQFFGPGTRLTVL.